One and the same sample provided the 27 T cell receptor beta chains below, sequenced in a study of blood T cell repertoires in COVID-19. Only in-frame clones appear in the TCRdb table, and some are missing; sequencing was by immunoSEQ multiplex PCR. The data contain tens of thousands of clones, approximately 80% of them singletons. Sequenced material: peripheral blood. All receptors come from a man between 65 and 85 years old with COVID-19, enrolled during active disease.

As for this clone: The same CDR3 arises from other DNA sequences in this sample as well. The rearrangement links TRBV19 to TRBJ2-1; 9 bases are shared with TRBD2. CDR1 LNHDA and CDR2 SQIVND come from the germline V gene (reference sequence). There are 15 residues in the CDR3. The ends lost 1 base at V and 7 bases at J; junction bases unmatched: 5. CDR3 bases: TGTGCCAGTAGTATAGGCGGGAGGGCGGGGAATGAGCAGTTCTTC. Its protein is CASSIGGRAGNEQFF.

The CDR3 spells CASSQGAGAETQYF. CDR3 bases: TGTGCCAGCAGCCAAGGGGCAGGGGCAGAGACCCAGTACTTC. This rearrangement joins TRBV14 to TRBJ2-5; D might be TRBD1 (6 bases). Germline V gene data show CDR1 as SGHDN and CDR2 as FVKESK. With 1 base removed from V and 4 bases from J, the gap between germline ends came to 10 bases. This CDR3 is 14 amino acids long.

The rearrangement joins TRBV15 to TRBJ2-7, with 16 bases fitting TRBD2. V dropped 4 bases and J dropped 6; count of bases not matched to a gene: 12. Germline CDR1 is LNHNV and CDR2 is YYDKDF (reference sequence). This CDR3 spans 18 amino acids. The CDR3 here is CATSKGLAGGRGESEQYF. CDR3 in DNA: TGTGCCACCAGCAAGGGACTAGCGGGAGGGCGGGGGGAAAGCGAGCAGTACTTC.

The V gene is TRBV5-1, the J gene TRBJ2-7; possible D gene TRBD1, 5 bases. Per germline, CDR1 SGHRS and CDR2 YFSETQ. V shed 4 bases and J shed 5 bases, with 16 bases lying between them. The CDR3 totals 14 residues. CDR3 sequence reads: CASSETALGDEQYF. As DNA, the CDR3 is TGCGCCAGCAGCGAGACAGCCCTAGGGGACGAGCAGTACTTC.

The chain joins TRBV28 to TRBJ1-4; 11 bases are shared with TRBD1. Germline V gene lookup returns CDR1 MDHEN and CDR2 SYDVKM. The V and J ends lost 6 bases and 5 bases, in that order; junction bases with no gene match: 8. This CDR3 spans 16 amino acids. This CDR3 is CASRSGGTGGNEKLFF. The CDR3 DNA follows: TGTGCCAGCAGATCAGGCGGGACAGGGGGAAATGAAAAACTGTTTTTT.

A word on this clone: Other nucleotide sequences in the sample specify the same CDR3. The rearrangement links TRBV19 to TRBJ1-1, with 9 bases matching TRBD1. The CDR3 runs to 15 residues. CDR1 and CDR2 (germline): LNHDA, SQIVND (reference sequence). With 3 bases clipped from V and 5 bases from J, the junction kept 7 bases outside the gene matches. The CDR3 sequence is CASSIGTGLRTEAFF. CDR3 nucleotide sequence: TGTGCCAGTAGTATTGGGACAGGGTTACGTACTGAAGCTTTCTTT.

This clone showed up many times. The V and J genes are TRBV15 and TRBJ1-2; unclear D gene. The CDR3 has 17 residues. Trimming cost V 0 bases and J 4 bases, with 18 bases left between them. The V gene's germline CDR1 is LNHNV and CDR2 YYDKDF (reference sequence). In DNA form, the CDR3 reads TGTGCCACCAGCAGAGATGGTTTGGGCTCCGCTCCCTATGGCTACACCTTC. This encodes CATSRDGLGSAPYGYTF. Based on the CDR3 plus reference TRBV15 and TRBJ1-2, the full variable domain is DAMVIQNPRYQVTQFGKPVTLSCSQTLNHNVMYWYQQKSSQAPKLLFHYYDKDFNNEADTPDNFQSRRPNTSFCFLDIRSPGLGDTAMYLCATSRDGLGSAPYGYTFGSGTRLTVV.

The chain joins TRBV5-1 to TRBJ1-1; D unclear. This CDR3 contains 13 residues. Trimming stripped 0 bases from V and 2 bases from J, with 5 bases between. Germline-derived CDR1 and CDR2 are SGHRS and YFSETQ. The DNA of the CDR3 is TGCGCCAGCAGCTTGGGCGTTAACACTGAAGCTTTCTTT. It is translated as CASSLGVNTEAFF.

V gene TRBV10-2 combines with J gene TRBJ2-7, with 7 nucleotides matching TRBD2. Per the germline V gene, CDR1 is WSHSY and CDR2 is SAAADI. The CDR3 length is 15 residues. The ends lost 1 base at V and 5 bases at J; junction bases unmatched: 8. The CDR3, as DNA: TGCGCCAGCAGTGAGTGGCGGGAGATTATCAACGAGCAGTACTTC. Amino acid sequence: CASSEWREIINEQYF.

The sample holds a few counts of this clone. The chain couples TRBV4-1 to TRBJ2-2; no definite D call. Germline CDR1 reads MGHRA; CDR2 reads YSYEKL. V lost 1 base to trimming and J lost 6 bases, with 9 bases between them. The CDR3 runs 14 residues. This chain's CDR3 is CASSQAGRAGELFF. Here the CDR3 DNA reads TGCGCCAGCAGCCAAGCTGGCCGGGCCGGGGAGCTGTTTTTT.

This sequence joins TRBV9 and TRBJ2-1; 7 bases map to TRBD1. Germline-derived CDR1 and CDR2 are SGDLS and YYNGEE. The J segment lost 4 bases and the V segment lost 0 bases, leaving 1 base of the junction unmatched. The CDR3 has 14 residues. The CDR3: CASSVGDRYNEQFF. For the CDR3, the DNA is TGTGCCAGCAGCGTAGGGGACAGATACAATGAGCAGTTCTTC.

The chain joins TRBV28 to TRBJ1-1; D not certain. The CDR3 sequence is 11 residues long. The germline V gene has CDR1 MDHEN and CDR2 SYDVKM. V was pared by 5 bases and J by 10 bases, with 11 bases between. The CDR3 region has the DNA TGTGCCAGCAGTGCGGGTGTTGGAGCTTTCTTT. Translating it yields CASSAGVGAFF. The entire variable domain, with the rest obtained from reference TRBV28 and TRBJ1-1, is as follows: DVKVTQSSRYLVKRTGEKVFLECVQDMDHENMFWYRQDPGLGLRLIYFSYDVKMKEKGDIPEGYSVSREKKERFSLILESASTNQTSMYLCASSAGVGAFFGQGTRLTVV.

The table lists this clone with a count of one. The chain has TRBV28 and TRBJ1-4; weak D call: TRBD1 (5 bases). Trimming took off 6 bases at V and 5 bases at J, with 13 bases between the two ends. The CDR3 is 14 residues long. CDR1 is MDHEN and CDR2 is SYDVKM in the germline V gene. The DNA of the CDR3 is TGTGCCAGCAGCCGGGGGGGACGAAATGAAAAACTGTTTTTT. Encoded protein: CASSRGGRNEKLFF.

The chain employs TRBV6-5 and TRBJ2-1; 7 nucleotides agree with TRBD1. Germline loops: CDR1 MNHEY, CDR2 SVGAGI. CDR3 length: 14 residues. J lost 0 bases, V lost 6 bases, and 2 bases had no gene match. CDR3 nucleotides: TGTGCCAGCAGCCGGGACAGCTCCTACAATGAGCAGTTCTTC. Encoded protein: CASSRDSSYNEQFF.

The chain recombines TRBV7-9 with TRBJ1-6, with TRBD1 identical over 10 bases. Germline assignment: CDR1 SEHNR and CDR2 FQNEAQ (reference sequence). The CDR3 loop spans 15 amino acids. Trimming cost V 2 bases and J 7 bases; bases outside gene matches: 2. CDR3 in amino acids: CASSLPGQGNSPLHF. The DNA of the CDR3 is TGTGCCAGCAGCTTACCGGGACAGGGGAATTCACCCCTCCACTTT.

V gene TRBV5-1 combines with J gene TRBJ1-1; 7 bases map to TRBD1. This CDR3 spans 15 amino acids. V gave up 2 bases and J gave up 2 bases; unmatched junction bases: 6. CDR1 and CDR2 (germline): SGHRS, YFSETQ. CDR3 amino acids: CASSLTGEINTEAFF. The CDR3 region has the DNA TGCGCCAGCAGCTTAACAGGGGAGATTAACACTGAAGCTTTCTTT.

This clone was observed a single time. V and J are TRBV19 and TRBJ2-3, with TRBD2 matching over 15 bases. CDR3 length: 17 amino acids. The V and J ends lost 7 bases and 3 bases, in that order; junction bases with no gene match: 8. Germline lookup yields CDR1 LNHDA and CDR2 SQIVND (reference sequence). The CDR3 sequence: CASKGLAGGRATDTQYF. The CDR3 DNA reads TGTGCCAGTAAGGGACTAGCGGGAGGAAGGGCGACAGATACGCAGTATTTT.

The chain combines TRBV6-6 with TRBJ2-1, with 7 nucleotides matching TRBD2. Trimming removed 6 bases from V and 5 bases from J; junction bases left unmatched: 10. CDR3 size: 15 residues. Germline V gives CDR1 MNHNY, CDR2 SVGAGI (reference sequence). The CDR3 DNA follows: TGTGCCAGCAGATCCGCCGGGACTACCAACAATGAGCAGTTCTTC. Protein: CASRSAGTTNNEQFF.

The rearrangement uses TRBV5-1 and TRBJ2-2, with 10 nucleotides matching TRBD1. The CDR3 totals 17 residues. Germline-derived CDR1 and CDR2 are SGHRS and YFSETQ. V gave up 2 bases and J gave up 3 bases; unmatched junction bases: 7. The CDR3 DNA reads TGCGCCAGCAGCTTCCCATCCGGGACAGGGGACACCGGGGAGCTGTTTTTT. This encodes CASSFPSGTGDTGELFF.

V is TRBV28 and J is TRBJ1-3; 7 nucleotides match TRBD1. The V and J ends lost 7 bases and 2 bases, in that order; junction bases with no gene match: 8. CDR1 MDHEN and CDR2 SYDVKM come from the germline V gene. The CDR3 has 15 amino acids. CDR3 residues: CASNPAGTAGNTIYF. The DNA for the CDR3 is TGTGCCAGCAATCCGGCGGGGACAGCTGGAAACACCATATATTTT.

The chain joins TRBV4-2 to TRBJ1-5; D call uncertain. CDR3 size: 16 residues. CDR1 is LGHNA and CDR2 is YNFKEQ in the germline V gene. Trimming took 0 bases from V and 0 from J, leaving 9 bases between them. The chain's CDR3 is CASSQDTSYSNQPQHF. The DNA of the CDR3 is TGTGCCAGCAGCCAAGATACGAGTTATAGCAATCAGCCCCAGCATTTT.

This chain connects TRBV5-4 to TRBJ2-7; maybe TRBD2 (6 bases). CDR1 SGHNT and CDR2 YYREEE come from the germline V gene (reference sequence). CDR3 size: 12 residues. V lost 1 base and J 6 bases, leaving 8 bases between the germline ends. CDR3: CASSLRRGEQYF. The CDR3 DNA follows: TGTGCCAGCAGCTTGAGGAGGGGCGAGCAGTACTTC.

The chain recombines TRBV7-2 with TRBJ1-5, with 7 bases that match TRBD1. V shed 1 base and J 6 bases; nucleotides not matched to a gene: 12. This CDR3 has 17 residues. The germline V gene encodes CDR1 SGHTA and CDR2 FQGNSA. The CDR3 nucleotides read TGTGCCAGCAGCTTAGGGGGGCCAGACAGGGTCCCTCAGCCCCAGCATTTT. Protein product: CASSLGGPDRVPQPQHF.

The chain is built from TRBV3-1 (or the pseudogene TRBV3-2) and TRBJ2-7, with 11 bases lining up with TRBD2. The V and J ends lost 4 bases and 3 bases, in that order; junction bases with no gene match: 5. The CDR3 runs to 15 residues. Germline V CDR1 and CDR2: LGHDT, YNNKEL (reference sequence). The CDR3 DNA sequence: TGTGCCAGCAGCCTTGGAGGGACTAGCGGCTACGAGCAGTACTTC. It translates to CASSLGGTSGYEQYF.

This clone was recorded a few times. The chain carries TRBV3-1 (or the pseudogene TRBV3-2) and TRBJ1-2, with TRBD1 identical over 7 bases. CDR1 is LGHDT, CDR2 YNNKEL, per germline (reference sequence). CDR3 size: 16 residues. Trimming cost V 1 base and J 4 bases; bases outside gene matches: 9. In nucleotides, the CDR3 is TGTGCCAGCAGCCAAGGGACAGGACCTCGGTTCTATGGCTACACCTTC. Amino acid sequence: CASSQGTGPRFYGYTF.

The chain recombines TRBV7-3 with TRBJ2-7; TRBD1 matches at 10 bases. Germline V gene sequence: CDR1 SGHTA, CDR2 FQGTGA. The CDR3 runs 14 residues. Trimming removed 0 bases from V and 5 bases from J; junction bases left unmatched: 1. The DNA of the CDR3 is TGTGCCAGCAGCTTAACTGGGACAGGGGACGAGCAGTACTTC. Protein: CASSLTGTGDEQYF.

V and J are TRBV7-9 and TRBJ2-2; TRBD2 might be the D (5 bases). Deletions cut 8 bases from V and 6 bases from J, with 13 bases between. This CDR3 region has 13 residues. From germline, CDR1 is SEHNR and CDR2 FQNEAQ (reference sequence). CDR3 sequence (DNA): TGTGCCAGCGCCGGGCGAGGGCCCGGGGAGCTGTTTTTT. Translating gives CASAGRGPGELFF.